The TCR beta chain under discussion was sequenced for a study of blood T cell repertoires in COVID-19. Background on the study: The United States, Italy and Spain supplied acute and convalescent COVID-19 samples.

Per the original data handling: Scientists estimated how many nucleated cells there were by amplifying reference gene primers. Using immunoSEQ multiplex PCR, the repertoire was profiled, and TCRdb retains in-frame clones only, with some absent. For V, J and clone size, that table is used; D and trimming come from the DNA. The table records 150,000 or so clones, about four fifths of them present only once. The clonotype comes from a woman aged 60-70 years with acute or convalescent COVID-19. The specimen sequenced was peripheral blood.

CDR3 sequence (DNA): TGTGCCAGCAGTTACGGTACAGGGGGCGGCTATGGCTACACCTTC. This sequence encodes CASSYGTGGGYGYTF. The rearrangement links TRBV6-5 to TRBJ1-2; 9 bases are shared with TRBD1. The germline V gene has CDR1 MNHEY and CDR2 SVGAGI. The CDR3 sequence is 15 residues long. The trim removed 2 bases at V and 4 bases at J, leaving 5 bases unmatched.